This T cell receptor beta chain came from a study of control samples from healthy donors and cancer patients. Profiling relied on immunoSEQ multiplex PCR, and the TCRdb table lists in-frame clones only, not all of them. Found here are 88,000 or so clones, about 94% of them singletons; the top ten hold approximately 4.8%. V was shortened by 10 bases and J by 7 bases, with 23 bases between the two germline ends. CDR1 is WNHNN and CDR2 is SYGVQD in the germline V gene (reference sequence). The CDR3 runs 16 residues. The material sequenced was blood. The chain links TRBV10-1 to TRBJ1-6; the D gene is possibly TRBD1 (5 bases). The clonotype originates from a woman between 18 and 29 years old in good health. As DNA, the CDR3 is TGCGCCACCCCGGACGGGGAAGAGGGGAGAAATTCACCCCTCCACTTT. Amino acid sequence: CATPDGEEGRNSPLHF.